The rows below give T cell receptor beta chains drawn from one sample of a study of PD-1 blockade in classical Hodgkin lymphoma. TCRdb's table, derived via immunoSEQ multiplex PCR, lists solely in-frame clones and lacks some. The top ten clones hold approximately 20% of a sample with 45,000 to 50,000 clones, about three quarters of them seen once. The material sequenced was peripheral blood mononuclear cells (PBMCs), taken before the second cycle of nivolumab. The receptors were sampled from a human donor with classical Hodgkin lymphoma. Each CDR3 is given with its conserved first and last residue. The D gene is left open where the match is weak. Clone size, where shown, is once, few, many, or a class for clones that have expanded.

v_gene,d_gene,j_gene,abundance,CDR3aa,CDR3nt
TRBV5-1,-,TRBJ2-5,-,CASSSQETQYF,TGCGCCAGCAGCTCCCAAGAGACCCAGTACTTC
TRBV9,-,TRBJ2-1,-,CASSVAHSLTSYNEQFF,TGTGCCAGCAGCGTCGCCCATTCATTAACGTCCTACAATGAGCAGTTCTTC
TRBV6-1,TRBD1,TRBJ1-1,-,CASSAAVPGQGADTEAFF,TGTGCCAGCAGTGCTGCCGTCCCGGGACAGGGGGCGGACACTGAAGCTTTCTTT
TRBV28,-,TRBJ1-2,-,CASSLGTGAFYGYTF,TGTGCCAGCAGTTTGGGGACCGGGGCCTTTTATGGCTACACCTTC
TRBV30,TRBD1,TRBJ1-1,-,CAWSVTGVGTEAFF,TGTGCCTGGAGTGTAACAGGGGTTGGGACTGAAGCTTTCTTT
TRBV5-1,-,TRBJ2-7,once,CASSLDYYEQYF,TGCGCCAGCAGCTTGGACTACTACGAGCAGTACTTC
TRBV30,-,TRBJ2-1,-,CAWSVPTGTYNEQFF,TGTGCCTGGAGTGTACCAACAGGGACGTACAATGAGCAGTTCTTC
TRBV7-2,-,TRBJ2-7,-,CASSLVVFSYEQYF,TGTGCCAGCAGCTTAGTGGTATTCTCCTACGAGCAGTACTTC
TRBV4-2,-,TRBJ1-4,-,CASSQALGSGDEKLFF,TGTGCCAGCAGCCAAGCACTGGGCAGTGGGGATGAAAAACTGTTTTTT
TRBV28,-,TRBJ1-1,once,CASSPPGSDTEAFF,TGTGCCAGCAGCCCGCCAGGGTCGGACACTGAAGCTTTCTTT
TRBV19,-,TRBJ2-5,-,CASSIVGAFQETQYF,TGTGCCAGTAGTATAGTCGGGGCCTTTCAAGAGACCCAGTACTTC
TRBV15,-,TRBJ1-1,-,CATSRGWAGASGDTEAFF,TGTGCCACCAGCAGGGGGTGGGCAGGGGCCTCCGGGGACACTGAAGCTTTCTTT
TRBV28,-,TRBJ1-1,once,CASSLRSGTEAFF,TGTGCCAGCAGTTTAAGGTCCGGCACTGAAGCTTTCTTT
TRBV27,-,TRBJ1-2,few,CASTGDSFFGYTF,TGTGCCAGCACAGGGGACTCCTTTTTTGGCTACACCTTC
TRBV9,-,TRBJ1-1,once,CASSVGTLGNTEAFF,TGTGCCAGCAGCGTAGGCACATTGGGGAACACTGAAGCTTTCTTT
TRBV7-6,-,TRBJ2-7,-,CASSLEDISSYEQYF,TGTGCCAGCAGCTTAGAGGACATAAGCTCCTACGAGCAGTACTTC
TRBV19,-,TRBJ1-2,-,CAVMGHYSSGYTF,TGTGCCGTAATGGGACACTACTCCTCTGGCTACACCTTC
TRBV5-4,-,TRBJ2-3,once,CASRYRQDTDTQYF,TGTGCCAGCAGATATAGACAAGACACAGATACGCAGTATTTT
TRBV7-3,-,TRBJ2-3,-,CASSPTGSWGTQYF,TGTGCCAGCAGCCCGACTGGTTCCTGGGGGACGCAGTATTTT
TRBV4-1,-,TRBJ1-1,-,CASSQDGQGGTEAFF,TGCGCCAGCAGCCAAGATGGGCAGGGAGGCACTGAAGCTTTCTTT
TRBV9,-,TRBJ2-5,few,CASSGADLATQYF,TGTGCCAGCAGCGGGGCTGACTTGGCGACCCAGTACTTC
TRBV7-3,-,TRBJ2-3,-,CASSPTGKSTDTQYF,TGTGCCAGCAGCCCCACAGGGAAAAGCACAGATACGCAGTATTTT
TRBV7-2,TRBD1,TRBJ1-4,-,CASSPAGQGGEKLFF,TGTGCCAGCAGCCCCGCCGGACAGGGGGGGGAAAAACTGTTTTTT
TRBV30,-,TRBJ1-4,-,CAWSVLVGEKLFF,TGTGCCTGGAGTGTACTAGTGGGTGAAAAACTGTTTTTT
TRBV4-1,-,TRBJ1-2,few,CASSQVTGSAVRGYTF,TGCGCCAGCAGCCAAGTTACTGGATCGGCTGTCCGTGGCTACACCTTC
TRBV15,-,TRBJ1-2,once,CATRKEGEFYGYTF,TGTGCCACCAGAAAGGAGGGAGAATTCTATGGCTACACCTTC
TRBV6-1,TRBD2,TRBJ2-7,-,CASSEKEVWGLAGLYEQYF,TGTGCCAGCAGTGAAAAGGAGGTTTGGGGACTAGCGGGACTCTACGAGCAGTACTTC
TRBV4-3,TRBD1,TRBJ2-7,-,CASSQTTGGANEQYF,TGCGCCAGCAGCCAGACGACAGGGGGCGCGAACGAGCAGTACTTC
TRBV6-5,-,TRBJ2-1,-,CASSYSSYNEQFF,TGTGCCAGCAGTTACAGCTCCTACAATGAGCAGTTCTTC
TRBV27,-,TRBJ1-1,-,CASRMGPNTEAFF,TGTGCCAGCAGAATGGGTCCGAACACTGAAGCTTTCTTT
TRBV6-1,-,TRBJ1-1,-,CASSVPPGQNTEAFF,TGTGCCAGCAGTGTTCCCCCGGGACAGAACACTGAAGCTTTCTTT
TRBV4-3,-,TRBJ2-2,-,CASSPGGAAENTGELFF,TGCGCCAGCAGCCCAGGAGGGGCGGCGGAGAACACCGGGGAGCTGTTTTTT
TRBV10-2,-,TRBJ1-5,-,CASSESAGGGNQPQHF,TGCGCCAGCAGTGAGTCGGCGGGGGGTGGCAATCAGCCCCAGCATTTT
TRBV7-9,-,TRBJ1-1,-,CASSAQGSTEAFF,TGTGCCAGCAGTGCACAGGGAAGCACTGAAGCTTTCTTT
TRBV6-6,TRBD1,TRBJ1-2,-,CASRDRDVGYTF,TGTGCCAGCAGGGACAGGGATGTGGGCTACACCTTC
TRBV9,-,TRBJ1-1,-,CASSPGGSLAFF,TGTGCCAGCAGCCCGGGAGGCTCGTTAGCTTTCTTT
TRBV25-1,-,TRBJ2-7,-,CASSGSEHYEQYF,TGTGCCAGCAGTGGTTCGGAGCACTACGAGCAGTACTTC
TRBV5-1,TRBD2,TRBJ2-5,-,CASSFGGAVETQYF,TGCGCCAGCAGCTTCGGGGGGGCCGTAGAGACCCAGTACTTC
TRBV27,-,TRBJ1-5,-,CASSWVYNQPQHF,TGTGCCAGCAGCTGGGTCTACAATCAGCCCCAGCATTTT
TRBV6-1,-,TRBJ2-7,-,CASSTGLSYEQYF,TGTGCCAGCAGTACAGGGCTCTCCTACGAGCAGTACTTC
TRBV4-3,-,TRBJ1-5,-,CASSQDLRAPQHF,TGCGCCAGCAGCCAAGATCTGAGGGCGCCCCAGCATTTT
TRBV11-2,TRBD1,TRBJ1-2,-,CASSSPRDRNYGYTF,TGTGCCAGCAGCTCACCCCGGGACAGGAACTATGGCTACACCTTC
TRBV10-3,-,TRBJ1-1,-,CAISEPGPNTEAFF,TGTGCCATCAGTGAGCCAGGACCTAACACTGAAGCTTTCTTT
TRBV6-1,-,TRBJ2-7,few,CASSEAWQFEQYF,TGTGCCAGCAGTGAAGCTTGGCAGTTTGAGCAGTACTTC